The source of this T cell receptor (beta chain) is a study of cytomegalovirus exposure and HLA in healthy donors. Trimming took 5 bases from V and 3 from J; bases not matched to a gene: 4. The CDR3 totals 14 residues. The germline V gene has CDR1 SNHLY and CDR2 FYNNEI. 13 Jbeta primers and 60 Vbeta primers were used for the PCR. The assay was immunoSEQ multiplex PCR, and TCRdb's table has in-frame clones only and misses some. The data show roughly 100,000 clones, 78% seen once. A remark on this clone: Its target is unknown.

Findings and caveats of the study: Later analysis revealed greater clonal expansion in HLA-associated TCR beta chains than in equally common others. Of the V segments, some could not be distinguished, including TRBV6-2 and TRBV6-3, and were excluded. TCR beta sequences reportedly predicted most subjects' HLA-A and HLA-B alleles accurately.

The chain has TRBV2 and TRBJ1-5; 7 bases line up with TRBD1. The clonotype originates from a man younger than 40 in good health and CMV-seronegative. The sample consisted of PBMCs. The CDR3 nucleotides are TGTGCCAGCAGTCCCGACAGGGACAATCAGCCCCAGCATTTT. It yields the protein CASSPDRDNQPQHF. The variable domain in full, with the rest retrieved from reference TRBV2 and TRBJ1-5, is EPEVTQTPSHQVTQMGQEVILRCVPISNHLYFYWYRQILGQKVEFLVSFYNNEISEKSEIFDDQFSVERPDGSNFTLKIRSTKLEDSAMYFCASSPDRDNQPQHFGDGTRLSIL.